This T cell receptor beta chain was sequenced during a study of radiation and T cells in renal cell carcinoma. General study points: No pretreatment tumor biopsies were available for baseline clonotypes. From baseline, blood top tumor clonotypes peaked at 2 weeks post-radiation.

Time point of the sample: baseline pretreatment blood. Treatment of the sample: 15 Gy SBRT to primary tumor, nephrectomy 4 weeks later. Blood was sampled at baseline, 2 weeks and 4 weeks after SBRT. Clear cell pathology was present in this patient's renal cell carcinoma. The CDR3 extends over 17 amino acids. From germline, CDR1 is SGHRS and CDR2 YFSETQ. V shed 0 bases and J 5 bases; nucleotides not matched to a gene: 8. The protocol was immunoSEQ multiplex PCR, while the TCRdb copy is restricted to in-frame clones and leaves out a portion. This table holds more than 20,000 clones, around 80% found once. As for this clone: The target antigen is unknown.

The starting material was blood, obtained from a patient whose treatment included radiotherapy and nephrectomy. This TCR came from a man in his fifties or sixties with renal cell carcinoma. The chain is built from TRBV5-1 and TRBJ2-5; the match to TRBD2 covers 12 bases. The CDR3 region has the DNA TGCGCCAGCAGCTTGGCAAGCCTAGCGGGAGGGCCTGAGACCCAGTACTTC. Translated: CASSLASLAGGPETQYF.